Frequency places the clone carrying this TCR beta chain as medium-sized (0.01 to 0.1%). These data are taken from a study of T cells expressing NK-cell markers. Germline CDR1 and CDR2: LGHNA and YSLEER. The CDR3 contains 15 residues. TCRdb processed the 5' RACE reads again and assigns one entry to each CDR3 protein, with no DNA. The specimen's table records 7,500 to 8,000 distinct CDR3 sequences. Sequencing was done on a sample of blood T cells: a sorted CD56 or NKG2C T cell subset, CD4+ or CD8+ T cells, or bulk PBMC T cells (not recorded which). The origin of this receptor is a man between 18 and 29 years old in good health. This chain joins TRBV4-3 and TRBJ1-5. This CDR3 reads CASSQDLGAGQPQHF.